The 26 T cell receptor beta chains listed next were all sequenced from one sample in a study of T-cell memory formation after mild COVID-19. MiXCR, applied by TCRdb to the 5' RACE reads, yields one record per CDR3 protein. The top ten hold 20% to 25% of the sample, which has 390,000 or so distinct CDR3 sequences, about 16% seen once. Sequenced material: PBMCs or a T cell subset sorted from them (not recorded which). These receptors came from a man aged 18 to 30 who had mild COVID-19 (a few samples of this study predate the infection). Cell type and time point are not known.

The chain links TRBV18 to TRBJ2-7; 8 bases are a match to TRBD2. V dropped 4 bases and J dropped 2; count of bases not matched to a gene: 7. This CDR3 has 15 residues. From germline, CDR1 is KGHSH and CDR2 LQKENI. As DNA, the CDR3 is TGTGCCAGCTCACTCCAGCGGGGGCCCACCTACGAGCAGTACTTC. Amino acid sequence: CASSLQRGPTYEQYF.

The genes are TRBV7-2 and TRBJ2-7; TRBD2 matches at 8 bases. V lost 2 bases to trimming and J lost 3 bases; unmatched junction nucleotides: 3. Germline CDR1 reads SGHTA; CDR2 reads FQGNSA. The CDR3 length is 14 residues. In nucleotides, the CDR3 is TGTGCCAGCAGCTTACTTGGGACTAGCTACGAGCAGTACTTC. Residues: CASSLLGTSYEQYF.

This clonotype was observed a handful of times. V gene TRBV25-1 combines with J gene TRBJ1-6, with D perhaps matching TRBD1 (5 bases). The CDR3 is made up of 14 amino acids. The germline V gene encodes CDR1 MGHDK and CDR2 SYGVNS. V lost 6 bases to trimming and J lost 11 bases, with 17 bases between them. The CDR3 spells CASRSTGGGPPLHF. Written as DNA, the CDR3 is TGTGCCAGCAGGAGCACAGGAGGAGGTCCACCCCTCCACTTT. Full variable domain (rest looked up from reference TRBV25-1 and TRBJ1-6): EADIYQTPRYLVIGTGKKITLECSQTMGHDKMYWYQQDPGMELHLIHYSYGVNSTEKGDLSSESTVSRIRTEHFPLTLESARPSHTSQYLCASRSTGGGPPLHFGNGTRLTVT.

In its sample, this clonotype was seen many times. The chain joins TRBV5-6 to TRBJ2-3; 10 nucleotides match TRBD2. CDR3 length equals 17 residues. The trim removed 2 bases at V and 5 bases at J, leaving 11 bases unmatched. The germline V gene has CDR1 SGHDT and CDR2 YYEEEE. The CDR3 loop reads CASSFLSGGPLGDTQYF. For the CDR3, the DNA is TGTGCCAGCAGCTTCCTTAGCGGGGGGCCTCTAGGAGATACGCAGTATTTT.

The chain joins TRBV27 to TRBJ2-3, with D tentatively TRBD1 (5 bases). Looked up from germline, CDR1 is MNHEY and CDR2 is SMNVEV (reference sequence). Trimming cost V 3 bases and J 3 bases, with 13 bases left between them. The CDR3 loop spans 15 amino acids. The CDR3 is CASSFGPGRTDTQYF. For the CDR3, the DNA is TGTGCCAGCAGTTTCGGCCCAGGGCGTACAGATACGCAGTATTTT.

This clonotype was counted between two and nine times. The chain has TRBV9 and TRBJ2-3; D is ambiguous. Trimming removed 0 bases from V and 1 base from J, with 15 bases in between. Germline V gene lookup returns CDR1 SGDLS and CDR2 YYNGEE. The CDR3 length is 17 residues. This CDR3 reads CASSVAPSPGRTDTQYF. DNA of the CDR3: TGTGCCAGCAGCGTAGCACCGTCGCCTGGCCGCACAGATACGCAGTATTTT. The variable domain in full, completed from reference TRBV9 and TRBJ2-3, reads DSGVTQTPKHLITATGQRVTLRCSPRSGDLSVYWYQQSLDQGLQFLIQYYNGEERAKGNILERFSAQQFPDLHSELNLSSLELGDSALYFCASSVAPSPGRTDTQYFGPGTRLTVL.

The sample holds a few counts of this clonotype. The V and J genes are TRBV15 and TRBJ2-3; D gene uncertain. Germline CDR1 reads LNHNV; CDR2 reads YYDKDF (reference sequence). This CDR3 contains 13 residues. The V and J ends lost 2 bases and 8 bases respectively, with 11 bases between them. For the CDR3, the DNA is TGTGCCACCAGCAGAATCAGCCCACCTACGCAGTATTTT. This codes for CATSRISPPTQYF.

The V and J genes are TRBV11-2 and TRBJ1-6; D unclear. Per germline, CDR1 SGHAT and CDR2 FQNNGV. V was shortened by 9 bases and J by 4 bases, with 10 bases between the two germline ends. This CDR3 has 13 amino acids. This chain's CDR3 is CASGPEYNSPLHF. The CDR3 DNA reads TGTGCCAGTGGGCCGGAGTATAATTCACCCCTCCACTTT.

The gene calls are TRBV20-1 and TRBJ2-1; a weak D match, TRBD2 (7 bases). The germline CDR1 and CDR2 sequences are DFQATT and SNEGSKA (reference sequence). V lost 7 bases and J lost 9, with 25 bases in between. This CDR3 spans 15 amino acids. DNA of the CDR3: TGCAGTGTTACGAAGTTGGGGGGGCTCCTCCGTGAGCAGTTCTTC. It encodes CSVTKLGGLLREQFF.

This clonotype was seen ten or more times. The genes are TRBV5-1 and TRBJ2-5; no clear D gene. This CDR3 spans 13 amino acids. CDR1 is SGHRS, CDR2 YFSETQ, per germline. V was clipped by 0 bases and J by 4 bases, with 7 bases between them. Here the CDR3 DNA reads TGCGCCAGCAGCTTGGGCCGGACAGAGACCCAGTACTTC. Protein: CASSLGRTETQYF.

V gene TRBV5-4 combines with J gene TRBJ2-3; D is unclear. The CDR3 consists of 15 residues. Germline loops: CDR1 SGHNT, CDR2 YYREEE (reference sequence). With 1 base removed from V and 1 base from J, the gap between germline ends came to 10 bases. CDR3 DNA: TGTGCCAGCAGCTTGTACAGATCCGGCACAGATACGCAGTATTTT. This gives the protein CASSLYRSGTDTQYF.

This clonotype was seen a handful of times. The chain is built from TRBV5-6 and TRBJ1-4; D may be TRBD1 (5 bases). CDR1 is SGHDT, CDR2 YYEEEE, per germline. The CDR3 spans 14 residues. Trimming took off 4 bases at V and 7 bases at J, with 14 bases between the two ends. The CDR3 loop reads CASSTGTYSEKLFF. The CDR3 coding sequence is TGTGCCAGCAGCACCGGGACTTACAGTGAAAAACTGTTTTTT.

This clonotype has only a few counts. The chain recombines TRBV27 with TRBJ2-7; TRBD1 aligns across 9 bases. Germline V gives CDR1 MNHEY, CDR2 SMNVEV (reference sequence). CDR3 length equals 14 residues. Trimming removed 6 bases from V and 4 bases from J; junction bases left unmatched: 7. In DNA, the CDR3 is TGTGCCAGCAGCCCGGACAGGGGACGGTACGAGCAGTACTTC. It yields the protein CASSPDRGRYEQYF.

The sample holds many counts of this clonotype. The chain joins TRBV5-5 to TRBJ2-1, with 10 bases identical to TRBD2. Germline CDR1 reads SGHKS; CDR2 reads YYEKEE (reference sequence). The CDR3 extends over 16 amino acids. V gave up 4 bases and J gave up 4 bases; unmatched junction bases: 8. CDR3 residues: CASSQRGLANYNEQFF. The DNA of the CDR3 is TGTGCCAGCAGCCAAAGGGGACTAGCGAATTACAATGAGCAGTTCTTC.

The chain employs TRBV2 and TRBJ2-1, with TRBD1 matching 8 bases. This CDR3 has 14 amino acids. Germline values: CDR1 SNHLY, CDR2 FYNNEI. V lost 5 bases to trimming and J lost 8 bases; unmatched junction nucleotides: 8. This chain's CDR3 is CASSLRQGNDEQFF. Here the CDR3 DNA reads TGTGCCAGCAGTTTACGACAGGGGAATGATGAGCAGTTCTTC.

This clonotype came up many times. The CDR3: CASSYVDTQYF. CDR3 DNA: TGTGCCAGCAGCTACGTGGATACGCAGTATTTT. The chain uses TRBV2 and TRBJ2-3; D call uncertain. The CDR3 runs to 11 residues. Between the trimmed V and J ends, which lost 6 bases and 6 bases, there was a span of 7 bases. CDR1 and CDR2 from the germline V gene are SNHLY and FYNNEI.

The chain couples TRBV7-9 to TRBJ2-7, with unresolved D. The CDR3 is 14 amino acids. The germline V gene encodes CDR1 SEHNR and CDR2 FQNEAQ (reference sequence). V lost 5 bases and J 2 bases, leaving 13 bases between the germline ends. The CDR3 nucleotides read TGTGCCAGCAGCCTTACGACAAGCCCCTACGAGCAGTACGTC. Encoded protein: CASSLTTSPYEQYV.

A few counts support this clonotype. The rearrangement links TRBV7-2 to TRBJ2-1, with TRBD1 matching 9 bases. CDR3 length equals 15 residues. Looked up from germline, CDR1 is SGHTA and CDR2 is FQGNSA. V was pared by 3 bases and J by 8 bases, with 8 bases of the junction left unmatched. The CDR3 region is CASSFVTTGGHEQFF. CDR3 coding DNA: TGTGCCAGCAGCTTTGTAACAACAGGGGGCCATGAGCAGTTCTTC. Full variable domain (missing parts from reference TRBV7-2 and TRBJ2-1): GAGVSQSPSNKVTEKGKDVELRCDPISGHTALYWYRQSLGQGLEFLIYFQGNSAPDKSGLPSDRFSAERTGGSVSTLTIQRTQQEDSAVYLCASSFVTTGGHEQFFGPGTRLTVL.

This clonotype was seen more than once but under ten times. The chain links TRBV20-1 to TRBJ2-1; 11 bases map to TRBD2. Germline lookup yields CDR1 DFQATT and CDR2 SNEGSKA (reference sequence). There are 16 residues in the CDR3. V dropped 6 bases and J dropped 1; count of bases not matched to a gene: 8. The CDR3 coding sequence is TGCAGTGCGACCAGGGGGACTAGCGGATCCTACAATGAGCAGTTCTTC. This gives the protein CSATRGTSGSYNEQFF.

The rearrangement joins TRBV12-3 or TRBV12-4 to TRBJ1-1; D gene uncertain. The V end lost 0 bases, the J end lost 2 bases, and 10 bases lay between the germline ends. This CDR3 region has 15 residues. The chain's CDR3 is CASSLAAQKNTEAFF. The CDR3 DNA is TGTGCCAGCAGTTTAGCAGCCCAAAAAAACACTGAAGCTTTCTTT.

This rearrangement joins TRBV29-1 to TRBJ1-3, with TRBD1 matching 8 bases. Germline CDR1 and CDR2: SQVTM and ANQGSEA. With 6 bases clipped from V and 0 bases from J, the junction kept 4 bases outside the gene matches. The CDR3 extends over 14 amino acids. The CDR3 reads CSVGQGPSGNTIYF. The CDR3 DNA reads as TGCAGCGTCGGACAGGGACCCTCTGGAAACACCATATATTTT.

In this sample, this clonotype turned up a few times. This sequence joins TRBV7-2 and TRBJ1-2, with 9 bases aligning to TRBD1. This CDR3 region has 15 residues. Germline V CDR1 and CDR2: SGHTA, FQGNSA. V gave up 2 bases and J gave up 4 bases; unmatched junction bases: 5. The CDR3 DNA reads TGTGCCAGCAGCTTATATGGACAGGGGACCTATGGCTACACCTTC. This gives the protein CASSLYGQGTYGYTF.

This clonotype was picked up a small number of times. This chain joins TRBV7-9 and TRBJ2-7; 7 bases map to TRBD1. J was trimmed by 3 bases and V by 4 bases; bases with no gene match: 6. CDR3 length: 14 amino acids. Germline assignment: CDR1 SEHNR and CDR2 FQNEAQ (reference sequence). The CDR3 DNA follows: TGTGCCAGCAGCTCCGGGACAGAAAGCTACGAGCAGTACTTC. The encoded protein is CASSSGTESYEQYF. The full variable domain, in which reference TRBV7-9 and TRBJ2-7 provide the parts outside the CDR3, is DTGVSQNPRHKITKRGQNVTFRCDPISEHNRLYWYRQTLGQGPEFLTYFQNEAQLEKSRLLSDRFSAERPKGSFSTLEIQRTEQGDSAMYLCASSSGTESYEQYFGPGTRLTVT.

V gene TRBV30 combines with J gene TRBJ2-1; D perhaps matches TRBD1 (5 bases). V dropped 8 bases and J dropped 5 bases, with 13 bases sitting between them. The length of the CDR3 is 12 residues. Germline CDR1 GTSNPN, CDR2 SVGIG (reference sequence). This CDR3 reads CAARGGNNEQFF. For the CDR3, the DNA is TGTGCCGCTAGGGGCGGAAACAATGAGCAGTTCTTC.

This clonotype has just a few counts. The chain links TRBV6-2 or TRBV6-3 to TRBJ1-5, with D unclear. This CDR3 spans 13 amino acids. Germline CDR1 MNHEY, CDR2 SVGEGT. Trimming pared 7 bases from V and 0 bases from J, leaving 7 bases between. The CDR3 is CASTLGSNQPQHF. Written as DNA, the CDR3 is TGTGCCAGCACCCTCGGTAGCAATCAGCCCCAGCATTTT.

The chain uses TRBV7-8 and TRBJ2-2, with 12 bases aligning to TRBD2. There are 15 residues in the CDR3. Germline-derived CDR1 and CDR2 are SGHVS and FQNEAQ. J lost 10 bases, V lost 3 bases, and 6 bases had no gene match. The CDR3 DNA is TGTGCCAGCAGCTTGACTAGCGGGGGAATCGAGGAGCTGTTTTTT. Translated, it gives CASSLTSGGIEELFF. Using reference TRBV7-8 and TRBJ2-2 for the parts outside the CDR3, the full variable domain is GAGVSQSPRYKVAKRGQDVALRCDPISGHVSLFWYQQALGQGPEFLTYFQNEAQLDKSGLPSDRFFAERPEGSVSTLKIQRTQQEDSAVYLCASSLTSGGIEELFFGEGSRLTVL.